These 2 T cell receptor beta chains originate from one sample sequenced in a study of blood T cell repertoires in COVID-19. The repertoire was sequenced with immunoSEQ multiplex PCR; TCRdb's copy has only in-frame clones and lacks some. This table has hundreds of thousands of clones, roughly 83% appearing once. Sequences were obtained from PBMCs or T cells enriched from blood (not recorded which). The receptor source for this set is a woman in her forties or fifties who had recovered from COVID-19.

The CDR3 sequence: CASSLVPRERQYF. CDR3 nucleotide sequence: TGTGCCAGCAGCTTAGTTCCGAGGGAAAGGCAGTATTTT. The chain uses TRBV11-1 and TRBJ2-3; D perhaps matches TRBD2 (5 bases). Germline CDR1 is SGHAT and CDR2 is FQDESV (reference sequence). V dropped 1 base and J dropped 11 bases, with 13 bases sitting between them. The CDR3 loop spans 13 amino acids.

The table lists this clone with a count of one. V and J are TRBV19 and TRBJ1-4; 7 nucleotides match TRBD1. Germline CDR1 LNHDA, CDR2 SQIVND (reference sequence). The CDR3 has 13 residues. The J segment lost 13 bases and the V segment lost 7 bases, leaving 12 bases of the junction unmatched. CDR3 sequence (DNA): TGTGCCAGTAAACCGGGACAGTACCCCACACTGTTTTTT. It specifies CASKPGQYPTLFF.